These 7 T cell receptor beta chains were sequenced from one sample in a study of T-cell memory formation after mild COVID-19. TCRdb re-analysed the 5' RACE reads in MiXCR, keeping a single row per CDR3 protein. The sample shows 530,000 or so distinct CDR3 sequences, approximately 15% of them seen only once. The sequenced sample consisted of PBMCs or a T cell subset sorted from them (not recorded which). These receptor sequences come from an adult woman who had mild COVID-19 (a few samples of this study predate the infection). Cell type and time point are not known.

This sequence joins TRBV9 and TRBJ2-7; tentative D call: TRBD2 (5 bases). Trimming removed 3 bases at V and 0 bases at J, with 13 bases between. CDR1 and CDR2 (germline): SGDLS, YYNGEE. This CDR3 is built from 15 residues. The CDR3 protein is CASSGGLSPSYEQYF. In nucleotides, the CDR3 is TGTGCCAGCAGCGGCGGACTTTCCCCCTCCTACGAGCAGTACTTC.

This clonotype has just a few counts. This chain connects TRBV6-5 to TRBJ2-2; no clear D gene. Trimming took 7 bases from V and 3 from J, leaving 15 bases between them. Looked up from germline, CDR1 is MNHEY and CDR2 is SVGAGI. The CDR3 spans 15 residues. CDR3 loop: CASTPRAFYTGELFF. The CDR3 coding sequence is TGTGCCAGCACCCCCCGGGCCTTTTACACCGGGGAGCTGTTTTTT.

CDR3 loop: CASTETGGSYEQYF. Here the CDR3 DNA reads TGTGCCAGCACGGAGACAGGGGGCTCCTACGAGCAGTACTTC. This chain joins TRBV12-3 or TRBV12-4 and TRBJ2-7, with TRBD1 matching 9 bases. The V and J ends lost 7 bases and 0 bases, in that order; junction bases with no gene match: 4. The CDR3 covers 14 residues.

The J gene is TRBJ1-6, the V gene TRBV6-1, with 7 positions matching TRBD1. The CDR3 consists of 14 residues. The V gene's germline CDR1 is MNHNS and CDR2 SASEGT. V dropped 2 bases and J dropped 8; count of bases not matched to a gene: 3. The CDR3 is CASSESQGDSPLHF. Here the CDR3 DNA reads TGTGCCAGCAGTGAAAGCCAGGGGGATTCACCCCTCCACTTT.

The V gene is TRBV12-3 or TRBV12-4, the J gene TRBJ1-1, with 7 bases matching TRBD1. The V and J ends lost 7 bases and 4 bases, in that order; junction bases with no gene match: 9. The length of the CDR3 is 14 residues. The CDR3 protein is CASTQQGTATEAFF. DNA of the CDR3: TGTGCCAGCACCCAACAGGGGACGGCCACTGAAGCTTTCTTT.

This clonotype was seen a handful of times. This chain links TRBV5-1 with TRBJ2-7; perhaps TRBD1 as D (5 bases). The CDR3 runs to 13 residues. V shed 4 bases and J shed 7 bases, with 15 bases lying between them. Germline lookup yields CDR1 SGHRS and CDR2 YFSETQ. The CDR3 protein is CASSGTQGREQYF. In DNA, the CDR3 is TGCGCCAGCAGCGGAACTCAGGGTCGGGAGCAGTACTTC.

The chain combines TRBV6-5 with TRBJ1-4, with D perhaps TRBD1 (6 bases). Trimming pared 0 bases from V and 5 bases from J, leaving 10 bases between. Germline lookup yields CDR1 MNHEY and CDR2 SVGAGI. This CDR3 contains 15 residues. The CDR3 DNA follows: TGTGCCAGCAGTTACTCTGACAGGACGAATGAAAAACTGTTTTTT. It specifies CASSYSDRTNEKLFF.